The 20 T cell receptor beta chains below were found in one sample sequenced in a study of early T cells in non-severe SARS-CoV-2 infection. TCRdb recomputed calls from the 5' RACE reads with MiXCR, one row per CDR3 protein. The sample contains 98,000 or so distinct CDR3 sequences, approximately 12% of which appear only once. Sequencing used whole blood, obtained at baseline. These receptors came from an adult who was a healthcare worker with PCR-confirmed SARS-CoV-2 infection or an uninfected control (not recorded which).

This clonotype has a handful of counts. This chain uses TRBV14 with TRBJ1-3; D unresolved. The CDR3 length is 14 residues. CDR1 and CDR2 from the germline V gene are SGHDN and FVKESK. V lost 0 bases and J lost 6, with 9 bases in between. CDR3 bases: TGTGCCAGCAGCCAAGAAACGTCAGAAAACACCATATATTTT. Its translation: CASSQETSENTIYF.

This clonotype was found many times. The chain links TRBV11-2 to TRBJ2-3; no clear D. V dropped 5 bases and J dropped 10 bases, with 16 bases sitting between them. Germline V lookup: CDR1 SGHAT, CDR2 FQNNGV. The CDR3 extends over 13 amino acids. This CDR3 reads CASSPIRAHAQYF. The CDR3 bases are TGTGCCAGCAGCCCCATTAGGGCACATGCGCAGTATTTT.

This clonotype occurred many times. The chain joins TRBV5-1 to TRBJ2-3; the D gene could be TRBD1 or TRBD2 (6 bases each). Deletions cut 1 base from V and 5 bases from J, with 14 bases between. The CDR3 consists of 15 residues. CDR1 and CDR2 from the germline V gene are SGHRS and YFSETQ. This CDR3 reads CASSLSPGAKDTQYF. In nucleotides, the CDR3 is TGCGCCAGCAGCTTGTCCCCGGGGGCCAAAGATACGCAGTATTTT.

This clonotype was seen a handful of times. The chain recombines TRBV10-3 with TRBJ2-3, with D perhaps TRBD2 (7 bases). V was trimmed by 10 bases and J by 1 base, leaving 15 bases between them. The CDR3 is 14 residues long. Per the germline V gene, CDR1 is ENHRY and CDR2 is SYGVKD. CDR3 coding DNA: TGTGCCACCCGGGGGGCCAAGGGCACAGATACGCAGTATTTT. Protein sequence: CATRGAKGTDTQYF.

A word on this clonotype: One end of the junction varies from germline; a read error may be responsible. The chain carries TRBV3-1 and TRBJ2-7; no definite D call. The CDR3 contains 8 residues. Germline V gene sequence: CDR1 LGHDT, CDR2 YNNKEL (reference sequence). The CDR3 DNA is TGTGCCAGCAGCCCCGCGGTCTTC. This translates into CASSPAVF.

This clonotype has just a few counts. The rearrangement links TRBV3-1 to TRBJ1-3; tentatively, D is TRBD1 (6 bases). The CDR3 extends over 17 amino acids. Germline V lookup: CDR1 LGHDT, CDR2 YNNKEL (reference sequence). V was cut by 4 bases and J by 0 bases, with 16 bases left in between. CDR3 DNA sequence: TGTGCCAGCAGCCGACTCCGGCAGGGGCTCTCTGGAAACACCATATATTTT. This codes for CASSRLRQGLSGNTIYF.

This clonotype came up many times. V gene TRBV29-1 combines with J gene TRBJ2-1, with D tentatively TRBD1 (6 bases). The CDR3 contains 16 residues. Germline-derived CDR1 and CDR2 are SQVTM and ANQGSEA. Between the trimmed V and J ends, which lost 0 bases and 2 bases, there was a span of 14 bases. The CDR3 loop is CSVEETGYRAYNEQFF. In nucleotides, the CDR3 is TGCAGCGTTGAAGAAACAGGCTACAGGGCCTACAATGAGCAGTTCTTC.

In its sample, this clonotype was seen many times. The chain carries TRBV19 and TRBJ2-1; 7 nucleotides match TRBD2. This CDR3 is 16 amino acids long. V shed 5 bases, J shed 0 bases, and the junction held 7 bases outside the gene matches. The germline gives CDR1 LNHDA, CDR2 SQIVND (reference sequence). The DNA for the CDR3 is TGTGCCAGTAGTTTGGGGGGGATGAGCTCCTACAATGAGCAGTTCTTC. It codes for CASSLGGMSSYNEQFF.

CDR3 region: CASSLEPGQGQFF. The CDR3 nucleotides are TGTGCCAGCAGTTTAGAGCCGGGACAGGGGCAGTTCTTC. The gene calls are TRBV27 and TRBJ2-1; 9 positions match TRBD1. This CDR3 contains 13 residues. Germline CDR1 MNHEY, CDR2 SMNVEV (reference sequence). The junction had 5 bases not matched to a gene; V was cut back by 2 bases and J by 12 bases.

This clonotype was seen repeatedly, ten times or more. This rearrangement joins TRBV5-5 to TRBJ1-4; 7 bases fit TRBD1. The CDR3 length is 15 residues. The V gene's germline CDR1 is SGHKS and CDR2 YYEKEE (reference sequence). The V and J ends lost 5 bases and 7 bases, in that order; junction bases with no gene match: 11. In DNA, the CDR3 is TGTGCCAGCAGTGATGGACAGGTATTCGGTGAAAAACTGTTTTTT. Translating it yields CASSDGQVFGEKLFF.

The chain uses TRBV20-1 and TRBJ1-6, with 9 bases aligning to TRBD1. The germline V gene encodes CDR1 DFQATT and CDR2 SNEGSKA (reference sequence). CDR3 length: 13 residues. Unmatched junction bases numbered 2, after V lost 1 base and J lost 10 bases. The CDR3 region is CSARGTGVSPLHF. The CDR3 region has the DNA TGCAGTGCTAGAGGGACAGGGGTATCACCCCTCCACTTT.

The sample holds a few counts of this clonotype. This chain uses TRBV12-3 or TRBV12-4 with TRBJ2-5, with D maybe TRBD1 (6 bases). Trimming left V 5 bases short and J 1 base short, with 11 bases between. The CDR3 covers 14 residues. The CDR3 loop is CASSTQGTQETQYF. The CDR3 nucleotides are TGTGCCAGCAGTACACAGGGAACCCAAGAGACCCAGTACTTC.

This clonotype was seen only a few times. The V gene is TRBV19, the J gene TRBJ2-7; TRBD1 agrees at 10 bases. Trimming cost V 5 bases and J 6 bases; bases outside gene matches: 10. The CDR3 consists of 15 residues. Germline V lookup: CDR1 LNHDA, CDR2 SQIVND (reference sequence). CDR3 region: CASSSLSTGGGEQYF. The CDR3 DNA reads TGTGCCAGTAGTTCACTATCGACAGGGGGCGGCGAGCAGTACTTC.

This clonotype was counted between two and nine times. The chain has TRBV11-3 and TRBJ1-2; D unresolved. The germline V gene encodes CDR1 SGHNT and CDR2 YENEEA. This CDR3 has 13 residues. V gave up 5 bases and J gave up 6 bases, with 13 bases separating them. The CDR3 region is CASSAGPYNGYTF. DNA of the CDR3: TGTGCCAGCAGCGCGGGTCCTTACAATGGCTACACCTTC. Supplemented by reference TRBV11-3 and TRBJ1-2, the full variable domain reads EAGVVQSPRYKIIEKKQPVAFWCNPISGHNTLYWYLQNLGQGPELLIRYENEEAVDDSQLPKDRFSAERLKGVDSTLKIQPAELGDSAVYLCASSAGPYNGYTFGSGTRLTVV.

The chain has TRBV7-8 and TRBJ2-4; D might be TRBD1 (6 bases). This CDR3 is built from 15 residues. The germline V gene encodes CDR1 SGHVS and CDR2 FQNEAQ. V was cut by 5 bases and J by 1 base, with 12 bases left in between. The CDR3 here is CASSGEGEAKNIQYF. CDR3 DNA sequence: TGTGCCAGCAGCGGCGAGGGGGAGGCCAAAAACATTCAGTACTTC. Filled out from reference TRBV7-8 and TRBJ2-4, the complete variable domain reads GAGVSQSPRYKVAKRGQDVALRCDPISGHVSLFWYQQALGQGPEFLTYFQNEAQLDKSGLPSDRFFAERPEGSVSTLKIQRTQQEDSAVYLCASSGEGEAKNIQYFGAGTRLSVL.

This clonotype was seen a handful of times. The V call is TRBV29-1, the J call TRBJ2-1; D is perhaps TRBD2 (6 bases). From germline, CDR1 is SQVTM and CDR2 ANQGSEA. The CDR3 is made up of 16 amino acids. Trimming left V 1 base short and J 2 bases short, with 15 bases between. DNA of the CDR3: TGCAGCGTTGAAGGGTACGAGGCTAGCGCCTACAATGAGCAGTTCTTC. Protein: CSVEGYEASAYNEQFF.

This clonotype has only a few counts. V usage is TRBV11-2 and J usage is TRBJ2-1; the D gene is possibly TRBD1 (7 bases). CDR1 is SGHAT, CDR2 FQNNGV, per germline. Trimming pared 0 bases from V and 2 bases from J, leaving 14 bases between. This CDR3 has 17 amino acids. The DNA for the CDR3 is TGTGCCAGCAGCTTAGAAGGTGTCAGGGGGGCCTACAATGAGCAGTTCTTC. Its translation is CASSLEGVRGAYNEQFF.

The chain combines TRBV2 with TRBJ1-1, with D possibly TRBD1 on 5 matching bases. The V end lost 6 bases, the J end lost 7 bases, and 21 bases lay between the germline ends. Germline V CDR1 and CDR2: SNHLY, FYNNEI. CDR3 length equals 15 residues. The CDR3 bases are TGTGCCAGCAGCCGTATTCAGGGCCGATGGGGTGAAGCTTTCTTT. Translated: CASSRIQGRWGEAFF.

The chain joins TRBV11-2 to TRBJ2-1; 7 bases fit TRBD1. The germline CDR1 and CDR2 sequences are SGHAT and FQNNGV. The CDR3 extends over 14 amino acids. The V and J ends lost 5 bases and 4 bases, in that order; junction bases with no gene match: 5. For the CDR3, the DNA is TGTGCCAGCAGCAGCTACAGGGGATACAATGAGCAGTTCTTC. Translated: CASSSYRGYNEQFF.

Comments on this clonotype: It may be a read error: a sequence one base away is much more abundant. The V gene is TRBV12-3 or TRBV12-4, the J gene TRBJ2-7; D gene uncertain. The CDR3 has 14 amino acids. CDR3 in DNA: TGTGTCAGCAGTTTTAAAGGAAGCTCCTACGAGCAGTACTTC. Translated: CVSSFKGSSYEQYF.